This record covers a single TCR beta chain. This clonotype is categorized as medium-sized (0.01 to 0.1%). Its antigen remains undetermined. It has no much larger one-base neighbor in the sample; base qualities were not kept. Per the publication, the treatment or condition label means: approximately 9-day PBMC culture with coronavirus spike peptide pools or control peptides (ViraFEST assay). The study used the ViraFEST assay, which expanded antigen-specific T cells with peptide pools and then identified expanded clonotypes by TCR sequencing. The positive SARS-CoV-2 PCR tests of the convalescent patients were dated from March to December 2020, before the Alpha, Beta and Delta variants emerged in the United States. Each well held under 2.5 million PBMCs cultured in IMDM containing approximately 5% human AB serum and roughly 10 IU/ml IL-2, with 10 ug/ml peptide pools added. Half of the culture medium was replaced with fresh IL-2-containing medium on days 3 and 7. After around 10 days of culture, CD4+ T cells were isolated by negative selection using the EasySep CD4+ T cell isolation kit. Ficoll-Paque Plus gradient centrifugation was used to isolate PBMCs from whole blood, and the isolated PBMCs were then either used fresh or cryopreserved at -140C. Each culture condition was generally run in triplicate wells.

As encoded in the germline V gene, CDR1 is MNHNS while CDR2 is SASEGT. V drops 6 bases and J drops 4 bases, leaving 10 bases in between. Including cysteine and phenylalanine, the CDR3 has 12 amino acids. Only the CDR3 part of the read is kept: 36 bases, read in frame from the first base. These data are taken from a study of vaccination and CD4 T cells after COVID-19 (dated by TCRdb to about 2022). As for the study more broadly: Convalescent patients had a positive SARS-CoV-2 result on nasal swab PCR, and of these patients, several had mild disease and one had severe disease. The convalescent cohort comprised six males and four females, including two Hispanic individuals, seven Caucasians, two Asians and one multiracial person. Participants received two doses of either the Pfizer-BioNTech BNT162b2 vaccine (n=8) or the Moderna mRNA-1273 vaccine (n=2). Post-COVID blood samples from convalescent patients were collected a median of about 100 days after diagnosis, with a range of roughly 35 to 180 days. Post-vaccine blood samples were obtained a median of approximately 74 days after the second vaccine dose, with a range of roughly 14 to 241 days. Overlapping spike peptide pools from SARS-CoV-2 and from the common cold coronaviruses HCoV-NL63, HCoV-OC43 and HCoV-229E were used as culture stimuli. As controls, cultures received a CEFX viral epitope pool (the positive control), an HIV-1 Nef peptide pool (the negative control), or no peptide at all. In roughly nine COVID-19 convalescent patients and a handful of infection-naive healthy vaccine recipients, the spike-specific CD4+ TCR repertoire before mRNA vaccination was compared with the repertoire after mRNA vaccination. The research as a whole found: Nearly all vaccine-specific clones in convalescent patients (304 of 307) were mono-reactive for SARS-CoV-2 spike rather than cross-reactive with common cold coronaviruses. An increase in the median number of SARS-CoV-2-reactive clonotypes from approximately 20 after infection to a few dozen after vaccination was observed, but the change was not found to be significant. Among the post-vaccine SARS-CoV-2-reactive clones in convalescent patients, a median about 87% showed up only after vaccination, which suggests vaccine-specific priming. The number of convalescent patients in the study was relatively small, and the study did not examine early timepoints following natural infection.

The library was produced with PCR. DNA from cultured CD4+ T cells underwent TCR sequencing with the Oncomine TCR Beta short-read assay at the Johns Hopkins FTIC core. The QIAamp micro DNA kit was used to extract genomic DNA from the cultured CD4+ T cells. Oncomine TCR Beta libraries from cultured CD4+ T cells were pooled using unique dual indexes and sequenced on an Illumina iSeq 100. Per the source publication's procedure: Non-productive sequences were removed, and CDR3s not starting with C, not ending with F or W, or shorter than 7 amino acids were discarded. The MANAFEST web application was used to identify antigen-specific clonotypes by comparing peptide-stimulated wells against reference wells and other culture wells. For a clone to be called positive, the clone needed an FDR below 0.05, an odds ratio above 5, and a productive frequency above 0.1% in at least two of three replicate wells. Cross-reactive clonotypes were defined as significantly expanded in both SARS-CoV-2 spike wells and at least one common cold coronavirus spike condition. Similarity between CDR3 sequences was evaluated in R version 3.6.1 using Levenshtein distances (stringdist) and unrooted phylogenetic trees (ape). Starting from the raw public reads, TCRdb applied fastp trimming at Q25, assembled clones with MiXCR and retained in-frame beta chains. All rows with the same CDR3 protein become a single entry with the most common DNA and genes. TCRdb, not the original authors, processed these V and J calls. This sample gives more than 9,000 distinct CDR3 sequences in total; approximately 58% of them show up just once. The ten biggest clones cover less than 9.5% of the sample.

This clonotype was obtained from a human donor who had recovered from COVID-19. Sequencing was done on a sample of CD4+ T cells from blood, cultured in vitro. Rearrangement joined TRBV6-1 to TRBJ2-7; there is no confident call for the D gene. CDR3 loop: CASSQILYEQYF. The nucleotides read TGTGCCAGCAGCCAAATCCTTTACGAGCAGTACTTC.